The 16 T cell receptor beta chains below come from one sample, sequenced in a study of blood T cell repertoires in COVID-19. TCRdb's copy holds only in-frame clones and misses some; the assay was immunoSEQ multiplex PCR. In the table there are about 80,000 clones, 70% to 90% of which are singletons. Sequencing was performed on peripheral blood. Every receptor here comes from a man in his 70s with acute or convalescent COVID-19.

This sequence joins TRBV28 and TRBJ2-1; D not certain. The V gene lost 3 bases and the J gene lost 13 bases, with 16 bases spanning the gap. The CDR3 has 13 residues. Germline values: CDR1 MDHEN, CDR2 SYDVKM. The CDR3 sequence: CASSLPGNTLQFF. DNA of the CDR3: TGTGCCAGCAGTTTGCCAGGAAATACCCTCCAGTTCTTC.

The chain carries TRBV3-1 (or the pseudogene TRBV3-2) and TRBJ2-7, with D possibly matching TRBD2 (5 bases). CDR3 length equals 15 residues. Trimming stripped 4 bases from V and 4 bases from J, with 17 bases between. Germline CDR1 reads LGHDT; CDR2 reads YNNKEL (reference sequence). The CDR3 loop reads CASSLGGGAAYEQYF. CDR3 bases: TGTGCCAGCAGCCTCGGAGGAGGAGCAGCGTACGAGCAGTACTTC.

This rearrangement joins TRBV15 to TRBJ2-2; 10 bases line up with TRBD1. The CDR3 runs to 17 residues. J gave up 3 bases and V 0 bases, and 4 bases lay outside the gene matches. CDR1 is LNHNV, CDR2 YYDKDF, per germline (reference sequence). The CDR3 spells CATSRDRQGADTGELFF. The CDR3 coding sequence is TGTGCCACCAGCAGAGACAGACAGGGGGCGGACACCGGGGAGCTGTTTTTT.

The rearrangement joins TRBV18 to TRBJ2-2; D not resolved. Per the germline V gene, CDR1 is KGHSH and CDR2 is LQKENI. This CDR3 has 15 amino acids. V lost 0 bases and J 4 bases, leaving 9 bases between the germline ends. CDR3: CASSPPASGTGELFF. CDR3 DNA sequence: TGTGCCAGCTCACCACCGGCCTCGGGCACCGGGGAGCTGTTTTTT.

J is TRBJ2-3 and V is TRBV5-1; 8 positions match TRBD1. Germline V gene sequence: CDR1 SGHRS, CDR2 YFSETQ. Trimming took 0 bases from V and 6 from J; bases not matched to a gene: 6. This CDR3 has 15 amino acids. The CDR3 reads CASSLDSRGPDTQYF. The CDR3 bases are TGCGCCAGCAGCTTGGATAGCAGGGGGCCCGATACGCAGTATTTT.

The V and J genes are TRBV3-1 (or the pseudogene TRBV3-2) and TRBJ2-3; TRBD1 is a possible D gene (5 bases). Germline CDR1 reads LGHDT; CDR2 reads YNNKEL (reference sequence). This CDR3 is built from 14 residues. Trimming removed 1 base from V and 7 bases from J, with 12 bases in between. CDR3 sequence: CASSQVQGRNTQYF. CDR3 DNA: TGTGCCAGCAGCCAAGTTCAGGGTCGGAATACGCAGTATTTT.

The chain couples TRBV21-1 to TRBJ2-1; the D call of TRBD1 is as the table states it, not checked on the DNA. TRBV21-1 counts as a pseudogene. This CDR3 contains 15 residues. CDR3 DNA sequence: TGTGCCAGCAGGTTGGACAGAAATCTCTACAATGAGCAGTTCTTC. It codes for CASRLDRNLYNEQFF.

This chain links TRBV29-1 with TRBJ2-1, with TRBD2 as a possible D gene (5 bases). The CDR3 is 16 residues long. Germline V gene sequence: CDR1 SQVTM, CDR2 ANQGSEA. Trimming took off 7 bases at V and 1 base at J, with 20 bases between the two ends. The CDR3 spells CSAPRVAPTSYNEQFF. In DNA form, the CDR3 reads TGCAGCGCTCCCCGCGTAGCGCCCACTTCCTACAATGAGCAGTTCTTC.

The chain employs TRBV2 and TRBJ2-7, with D unresolved. CDR3 size: 14 residues. V dropped 3 bases and J dropped 3 bases, with 12 bases sitting between them. The germline gives CDR1 SNHLY, CDR2 FYNNEI. The CDR3 sequence: CASSELSPLYEQYF. The CDR3 nucleotides read TGTGCCAGCAGTGAGTTGTCCCCACTCTACGAGCAGTACTTC.

This chain uses TRBV14 with TRBJ1-6; D uncertain. The CDR3 is 13 amino acids. V shed 2 bases and J shed 7 bases, with 6 bases lying between them. Per the germline V gene, CDR1 is SGHDN and CDR2 is FVKESK. DNA for the CDR3: TGTGCCAGCAGCCAATTTCCGAATTCACCCCTCCACTTT. Protein sequence: CASSQFPNSPLHF.

V and J are TRBV28 and TRBJ1-3, with D unclear. Trimming left V 7 bases short and J 8 bases short, with 12 bases between. The CDR3 has 12 amino acids. CDR1 is MDHEN and CDR2 is SYDVKM in the germline V gene. The CDR3 coding sequence is TGTGCCAGCACCCTTAGAGGGTACACCATATATTTT. It specifies CASTLRGYTIYF. Full variable domain (rest looked up from reference TRBV28 and TRBJ1-3): DVKVTQSSRYLVKRTGEKVFLECVQDMDHENMFWYRQDPGLGLRLIYFSYDVKMKEKGDIPEGYSVSREKKERFSLILESASTNQTSMYLCASTLRGYTIYFGEGSWLTVV.

The CDR3 DNA reads TGTGCCAGCAGCCAAGTTGTAGGGAGTGCGGCTTTCTTT. Its protein is CASSQVVGSAAFF. V and J are TRBV14 and TRBJ1-1; no definite D call. The CDR3 contains 13 residues. The germline V gene encodes CDR1 SGHDN and CDR2 FVKESK. With 1 base removed from V and 11 bases from J, the gap between germline ends came to 14 bases.

This chain connects TRBV18 to TRBJ1-5; 9 nucleotides agree with TRBD1. V was pared by 6 bases and J by 1 base, with 10 bases of the junction left unmatched. The CDR3 has 17 residues. Germline V gene data show CDR1 as KGHSH and CDR2 as LQKENI. In nucleotides, the CDR3 is TGTGCCAGCTCCCCGGGACAGGGAGCGCAGAGCAATCAGCCCCAGCATTTT. This sequence encodes CASSPGQGAQSNQPQHF.

In DNA form, the CDR3 reads TGTGCCTGGAGGTTCCCGGGGGATCGGGCTGAAGCTTTCTTT. As protein: CAWRFPGDRAEAFF. The chain employs TRBV30 and TRBJ1-1; D may be TRBD1 (5 bases). Trimming stripped 3 bases from V and 6 bases from J, with 17 bases between. CDR3 length equals 14 residues. The germline gives CDR1 GTSNPN, CDR2 SVGIG (reference sequence).

The genes are TRBV19 and TRBJ1-2, with 9 nucleotides matching TRBD1. The V gene end was trimmed by 5 bases and the J gene end by 7 bases; junction bases not matched to a gene: 8. Germline loops: CDR1 LNHDA, CDR2 SQIVND (reference sequence). The CDR3 runs 14 residues. The CDR3 sequence: CASSLSQGAGGYTF. The CDR3 nucleotides read TGTGCCAGTAGTCTATCACAGGGGGCTGGTGGCTACACCTTC.

This clone was recorded only once. This chain joins TRBV10-3 and TRBJ2-3; D might be TRBD1 (6 bases). The germline V and J ends were trimmed by 8 bases and 4 bases, with 10 bases remaining between them. The length of the CDR3 is 12 residues. Germline CDR1 is ENHRY and CDR2 is SYGVKD. CDR3 region: CAIGTRADTQYF. CDR3 sequence (DNA): TGTGCCATCGGGACAAGGGCAGATACGCAGTATTTT.